This paragraph covers one T cell receptor (beta chain) sequence. This sample is drawn from a study of CD8 T cells in Susac syndrome. Per the germline V gene, CDR1 is DFQATT and CDR2 is SNEGSKA (reference sequence). This CDR3 has 14 residues. Germline trimming cut 6 bases from V and 5 bases from J; bases unmatched to any gene: 9. RNA totalling roughly 0.45 to 1 ug underwent reverse transcription with random hexamers. TCRdb processed the immunoSEQ multiplex PCR reads anew with MiXCR; each CDR3 protein has one entry. In the table there are about 190,000 distinct CDR3 sequences, 85% to 95% of which are singletons.

The chain joins TRBV20-1 to TRBJ2-3; 9 bases align to TRBD1. The clonotype was recovered from a human donor in good health. Sequences were obtained from CD4+ T cells from PBMCs. CDR3 sequence: CSADSGTGRDTQYF. In nucleotides, the CDR3 is TGCAGTGCAGACTCTGGGACAGGGCGAGATACGCAGTATTTT.